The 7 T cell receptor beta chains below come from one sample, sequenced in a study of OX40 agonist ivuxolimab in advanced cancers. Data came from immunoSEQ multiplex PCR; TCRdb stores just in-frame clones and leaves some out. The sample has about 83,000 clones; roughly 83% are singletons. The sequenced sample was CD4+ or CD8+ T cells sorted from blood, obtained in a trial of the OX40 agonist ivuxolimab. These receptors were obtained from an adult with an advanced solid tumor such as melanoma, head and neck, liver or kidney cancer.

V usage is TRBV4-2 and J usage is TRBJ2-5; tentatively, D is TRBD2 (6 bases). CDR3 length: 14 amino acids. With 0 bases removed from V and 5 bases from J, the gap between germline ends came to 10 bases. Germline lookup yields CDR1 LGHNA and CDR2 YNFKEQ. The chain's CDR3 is CASSQDLGGETQYF. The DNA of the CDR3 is TGTGCCAGCAGCCAAGATCTTGGAGGGGAGACCCAGTACTTC.

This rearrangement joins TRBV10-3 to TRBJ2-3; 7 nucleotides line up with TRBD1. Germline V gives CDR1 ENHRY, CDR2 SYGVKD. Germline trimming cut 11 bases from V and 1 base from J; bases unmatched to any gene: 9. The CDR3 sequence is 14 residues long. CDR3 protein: CAVGAGGGTDTQYF. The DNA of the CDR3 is TGTGCCGTAGGAGCAGGGGGAGGCACAGATACGCAGTATTTT.

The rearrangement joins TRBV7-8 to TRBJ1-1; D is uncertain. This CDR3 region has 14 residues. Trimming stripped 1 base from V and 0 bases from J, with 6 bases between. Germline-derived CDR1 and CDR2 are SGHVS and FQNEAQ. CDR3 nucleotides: TGTGCCAGCAGCTTAGACCTTATGAACACTGAAGCTTTCTTT. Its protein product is CASSLDLMNTEAFF.

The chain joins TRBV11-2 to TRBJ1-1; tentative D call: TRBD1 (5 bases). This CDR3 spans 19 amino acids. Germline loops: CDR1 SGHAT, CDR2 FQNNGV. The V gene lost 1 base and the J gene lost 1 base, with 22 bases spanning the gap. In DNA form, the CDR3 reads TGTGCCAGCAGCTTAGGATCCCCGGGCAGGGCCCTGACGAACACTGAAGCTTTCTTT. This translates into CASSLGSPGRALTNTEAFF.

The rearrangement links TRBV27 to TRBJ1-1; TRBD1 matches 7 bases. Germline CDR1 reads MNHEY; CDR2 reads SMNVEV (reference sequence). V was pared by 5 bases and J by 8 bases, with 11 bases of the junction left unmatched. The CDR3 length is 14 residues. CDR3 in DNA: TGTGCCAGCAGTCCCGGGACAGCCGGACTCGAAGCTTTCTTT. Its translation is CASSPGTAGLEAFF.

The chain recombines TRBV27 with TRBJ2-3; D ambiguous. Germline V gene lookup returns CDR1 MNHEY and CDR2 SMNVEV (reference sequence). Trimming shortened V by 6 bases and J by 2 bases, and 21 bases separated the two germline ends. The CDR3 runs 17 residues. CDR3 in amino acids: CASRYVSATALTDTQYF. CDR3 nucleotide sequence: TGTGCCAGCAGGTATGTTTCTGCAACCGCCCTCACAGATACGCAGTATTTT.

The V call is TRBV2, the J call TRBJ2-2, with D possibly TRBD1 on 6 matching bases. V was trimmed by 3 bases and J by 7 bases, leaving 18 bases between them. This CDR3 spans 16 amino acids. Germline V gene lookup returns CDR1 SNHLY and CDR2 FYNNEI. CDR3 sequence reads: CASSDGGAQGIGELFF. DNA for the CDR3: TGTGCCAGCAGTGATGGGGGCGCACAGGGTATCGGGGAGCTGTTTTTT.